The sequence of this T cell receptor beta chain was determined in a study of blood T cell repertoires in COVID-19. Trimming pared 4 bases from V and 1 base from J, leaving 11 bases between. From germline, CDR1 is SGHNT and CDR2 YYREEE (reference sequence). This CDR3 region has 14 residues. Here immunoSEQ multiplex PCR was the method, and the copy in TCRdb shows in-frame clones only, minus some. Of about 87,000 clones detected, roughly 84% appear once; the ten largest clones hold 2.5% to 3.5%. This clonotype was sampled from a woman of 80 years or more with COVID-19, enrolled during active disease. Sequences were obtained from peripheral blood. The chain combines TRBV5-4 with TRBJ1-1; D gene unclear. The DNA of the CDR3 is TGTGCCAGCAGCCCCGAGGCAGCGAACACTGAAGCTTTCTTT. This gives the protein CASSPEAANTEAFF.